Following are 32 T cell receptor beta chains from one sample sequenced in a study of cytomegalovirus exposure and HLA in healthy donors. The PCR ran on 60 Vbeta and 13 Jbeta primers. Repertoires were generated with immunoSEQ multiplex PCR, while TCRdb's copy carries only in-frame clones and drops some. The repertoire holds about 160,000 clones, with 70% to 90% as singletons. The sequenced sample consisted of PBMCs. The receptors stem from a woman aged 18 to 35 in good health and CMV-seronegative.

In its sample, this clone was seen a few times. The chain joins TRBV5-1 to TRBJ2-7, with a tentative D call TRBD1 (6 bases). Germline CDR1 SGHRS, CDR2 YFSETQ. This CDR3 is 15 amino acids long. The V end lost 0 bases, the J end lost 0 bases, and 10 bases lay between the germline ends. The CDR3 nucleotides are TGCGCCAGCAGCTTGGCGGACAGCCCCTCCTACGAGCAGTACTTC. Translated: CASSLADSPSYEQYF.

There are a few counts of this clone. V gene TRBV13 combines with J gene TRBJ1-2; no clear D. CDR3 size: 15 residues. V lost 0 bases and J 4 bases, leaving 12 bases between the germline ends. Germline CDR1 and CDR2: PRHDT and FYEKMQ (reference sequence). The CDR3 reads CASSLGLSSPYGYTF. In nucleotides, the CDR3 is TGTGCCAGCAGCTTAGGACTGTCGAGTCCCTATGGCTACACCTTC.

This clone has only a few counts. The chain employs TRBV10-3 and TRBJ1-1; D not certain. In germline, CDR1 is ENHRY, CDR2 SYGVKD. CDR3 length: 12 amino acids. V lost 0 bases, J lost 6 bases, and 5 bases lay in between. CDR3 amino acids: CAISESGAEAFF. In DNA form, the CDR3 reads TGTGCCATCAGTGAGTCGGGAGCTGAAGCTTTCTTT.

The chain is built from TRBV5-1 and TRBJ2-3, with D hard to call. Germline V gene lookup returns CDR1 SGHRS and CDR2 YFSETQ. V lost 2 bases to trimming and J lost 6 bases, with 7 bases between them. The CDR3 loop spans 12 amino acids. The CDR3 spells CASSFLADTQYF. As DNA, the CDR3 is TGCGCCAGCAGCTTTCTGGCCGATACGCAGTATTTT.

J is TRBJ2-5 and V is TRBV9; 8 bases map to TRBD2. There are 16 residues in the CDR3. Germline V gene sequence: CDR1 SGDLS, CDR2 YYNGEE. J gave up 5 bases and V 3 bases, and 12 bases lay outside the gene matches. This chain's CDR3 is CASSGGGVAGLETQYF. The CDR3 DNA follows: TGTGCCAGCAGCGGAGGTGGGGTAGCGGGACTGGAGACCCAGTACTTC.

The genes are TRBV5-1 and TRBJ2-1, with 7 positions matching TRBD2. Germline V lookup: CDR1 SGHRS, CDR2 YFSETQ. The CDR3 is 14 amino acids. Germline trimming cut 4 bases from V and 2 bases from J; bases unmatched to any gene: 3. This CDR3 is CASSASGAYNEQFF. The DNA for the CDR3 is TGCGCCAGCAGCGCTAGCGGAGCCTACAATGAGCAGTTCTTC.

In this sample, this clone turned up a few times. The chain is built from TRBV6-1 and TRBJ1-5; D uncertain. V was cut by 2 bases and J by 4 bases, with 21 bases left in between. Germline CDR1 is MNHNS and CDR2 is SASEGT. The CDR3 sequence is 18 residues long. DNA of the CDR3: TGTGCCAGCAGTGAAATGCTTGAGGGAACGACGCAGAATCAGCCCCAGCATTTT. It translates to CASSEMLEGTTQNQPQHF.

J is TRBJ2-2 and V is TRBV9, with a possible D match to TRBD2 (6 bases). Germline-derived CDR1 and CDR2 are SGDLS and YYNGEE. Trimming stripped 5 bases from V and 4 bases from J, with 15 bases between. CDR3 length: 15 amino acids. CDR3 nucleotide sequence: TGTGCCAGCAGATATACCGGGACTCCCACCGGGGAGCTGTTTTTT. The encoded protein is CASRYTGTPTGELFF. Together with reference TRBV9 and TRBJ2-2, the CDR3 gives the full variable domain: DSGVTQTPKHLITATGQRVTLRCSPRSGDLSVYWYQQSLDQGLQFLIQYYNGEERAKGNILERFSAQQFPDLHSELNLSSLELGDSALYFCASRYTGTPTGELFFGEGSRLTVL.

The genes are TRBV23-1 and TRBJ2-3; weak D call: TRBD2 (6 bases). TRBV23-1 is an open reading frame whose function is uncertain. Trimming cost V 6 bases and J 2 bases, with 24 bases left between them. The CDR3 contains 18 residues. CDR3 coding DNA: TGCGCCAGCAGACGTCCCGGGACTTTCCCCAGGCTCACAGATACGCAGTATTTT. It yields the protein CASRRPGTFPRLTDTQYF.

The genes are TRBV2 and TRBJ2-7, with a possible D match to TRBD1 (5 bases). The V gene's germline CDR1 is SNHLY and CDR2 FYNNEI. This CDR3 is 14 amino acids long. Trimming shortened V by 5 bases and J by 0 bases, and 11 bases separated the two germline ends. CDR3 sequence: CASSSDRSSYEQYF. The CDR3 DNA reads TGTGCCAGCAGTTCAGACAGAAGCTCCTACGAGCAGTACTTC.

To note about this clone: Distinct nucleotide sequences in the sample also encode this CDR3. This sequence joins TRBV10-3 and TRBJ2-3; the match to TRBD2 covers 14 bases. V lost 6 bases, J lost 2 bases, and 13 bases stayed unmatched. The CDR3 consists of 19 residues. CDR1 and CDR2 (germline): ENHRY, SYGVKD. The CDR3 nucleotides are TGTGCCATCAGGGGGCCGGGGACTAGCGGGGGAGGAAACACAGATACGCAGTATTTT. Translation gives CAIRGPGTSGGGNTDTQYF.

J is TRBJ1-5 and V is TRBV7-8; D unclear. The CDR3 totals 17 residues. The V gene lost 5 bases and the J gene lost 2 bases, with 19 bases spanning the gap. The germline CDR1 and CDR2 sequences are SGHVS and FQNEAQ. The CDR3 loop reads CASSPAAPPLRNQPQHF. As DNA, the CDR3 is TGTGCCAGCAGCCCAGCGGCCCCCCCTTTGCGCAATCAGCCCCAGCATTTT.

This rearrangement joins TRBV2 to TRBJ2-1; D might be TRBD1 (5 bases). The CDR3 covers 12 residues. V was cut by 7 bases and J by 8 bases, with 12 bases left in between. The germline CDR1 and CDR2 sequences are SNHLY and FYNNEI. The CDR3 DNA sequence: TGTGCCAGCACCAAAGGGGCTTATGAGCAGTTCTTC. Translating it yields CASTKGAYEQFF.

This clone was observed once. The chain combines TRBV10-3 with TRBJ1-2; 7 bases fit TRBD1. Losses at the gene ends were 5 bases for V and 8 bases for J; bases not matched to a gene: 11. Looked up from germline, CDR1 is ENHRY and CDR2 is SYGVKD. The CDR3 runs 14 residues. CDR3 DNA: TGTGCCATCAGTTCTTTAACAGGGGCCGGCGGCTACACCTTC. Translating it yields CAISSLTGAGGYTF.

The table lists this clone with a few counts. CDR3 in DNA: TGTGCCAGCAGCCTCGGGGGTGGCTACACCTTC. It yields the protein CASSLGGGYTF. This chain joins TRBV25-1 and TRBJ1-2, with D perhaps matching TRBD1 (5 bases). The length of the CDR3 is 11 residues. Germline lookup yields CDR1 MGHDK and CDR2 SYGVNS. V was cut by 6 bases and J by 7 bases, with 9 bases left in between.

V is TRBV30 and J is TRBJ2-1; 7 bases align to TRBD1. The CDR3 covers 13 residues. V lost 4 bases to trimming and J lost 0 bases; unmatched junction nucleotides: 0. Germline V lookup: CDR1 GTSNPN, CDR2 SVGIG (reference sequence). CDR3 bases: TGTGCCTGGACAGGGGGCTCCTACAATGAGCAGTTCTTC. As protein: CAWTGGSYNEQFF.

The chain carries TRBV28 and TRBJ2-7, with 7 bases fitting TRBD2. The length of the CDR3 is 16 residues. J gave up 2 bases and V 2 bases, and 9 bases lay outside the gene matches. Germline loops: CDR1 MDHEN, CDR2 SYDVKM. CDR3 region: CASSLPREKPTYEQYF. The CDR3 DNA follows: TGTGCCAGCAGTTTACCGCGGGAGAAACCCACCTACGAGCAGTACTTC.

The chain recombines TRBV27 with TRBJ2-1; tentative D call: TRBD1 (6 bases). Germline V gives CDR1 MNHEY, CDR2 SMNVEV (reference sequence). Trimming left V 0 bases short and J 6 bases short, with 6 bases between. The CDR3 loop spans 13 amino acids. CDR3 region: CASSLSRGNEQFF. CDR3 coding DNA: TGTGCCAGCAGTTTATCCAGGGGCAATGAGCAGTTCTTC.

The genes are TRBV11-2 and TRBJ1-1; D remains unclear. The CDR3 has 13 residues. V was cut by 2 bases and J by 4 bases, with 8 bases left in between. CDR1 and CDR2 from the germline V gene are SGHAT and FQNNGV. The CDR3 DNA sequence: TGTGCCAGCAGCTTATGGCAGTTCACTGAAGCTTTCTTT. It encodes CASSLWQFTEAFF.

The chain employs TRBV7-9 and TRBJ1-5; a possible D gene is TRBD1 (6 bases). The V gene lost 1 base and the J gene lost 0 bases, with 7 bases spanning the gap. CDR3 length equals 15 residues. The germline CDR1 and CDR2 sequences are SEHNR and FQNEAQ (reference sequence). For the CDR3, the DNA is TGTGCCAGCAGCTTAGGGACAGCTAGCAATCAGCCCCAGCATTTT. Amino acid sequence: CASSLGTASNQPQHF. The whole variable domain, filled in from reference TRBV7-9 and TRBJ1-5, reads DTGVSQNPRHKITKRGQNVTFRCDPISEHNRLYWYRQTLGQGPEFLTYFQNEAQLEKSRLLSDRFSAERPKGSFSTLEIQRTEQGDSAMYLCASSLGTASNQPQHFGDGTRLSIL.

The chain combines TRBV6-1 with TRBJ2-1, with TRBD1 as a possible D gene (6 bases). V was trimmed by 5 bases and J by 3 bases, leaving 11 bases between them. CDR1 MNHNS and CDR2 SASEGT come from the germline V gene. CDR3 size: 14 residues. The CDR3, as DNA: TGTGCCAGCAGTATGGGGGCGAACTACAATGAGCAGTTCTTC. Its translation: CASSMGANYNEQFF.

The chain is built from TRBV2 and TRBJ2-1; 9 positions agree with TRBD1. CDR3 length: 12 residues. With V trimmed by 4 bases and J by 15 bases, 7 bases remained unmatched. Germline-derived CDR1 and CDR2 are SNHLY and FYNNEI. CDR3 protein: CASSGVSQGAFF. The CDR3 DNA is TGTGCCAGCAGTGGGGTCTCACAGGGGGCGTTCTTC.

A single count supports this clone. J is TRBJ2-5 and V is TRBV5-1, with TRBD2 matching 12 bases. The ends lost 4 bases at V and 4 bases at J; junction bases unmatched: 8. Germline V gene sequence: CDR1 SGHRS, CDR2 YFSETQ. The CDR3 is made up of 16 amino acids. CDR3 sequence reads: CASSPGLAGPGETQYF. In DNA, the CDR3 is TGCGCCAGCAGCCCTGGACTAGCGGGGCCTGGAGAGACCCAGTACTTC.

CDR3 in amino acids: CASSFSPVGTYEQYF. The CDR3 coding sequence is TGTGCCAGCAGCTTTAGTCCCGTGGGCACCTACGAGCAGTACTTC. The chain couples TRBV7-2 to TRBJ2-7; D is uncertain. This CDR3 has 15 amino acids. CDR1 and CDR2 (germline): SGHTA, FQGNSA. V gave up 3 bases and J gave up 2 bases, with 14 bases separating them.

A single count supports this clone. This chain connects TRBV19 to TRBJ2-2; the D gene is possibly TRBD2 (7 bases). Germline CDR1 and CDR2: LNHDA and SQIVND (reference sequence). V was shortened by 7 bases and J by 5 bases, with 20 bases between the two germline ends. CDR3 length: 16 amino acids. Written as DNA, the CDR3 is TGTGCCAGTAACCCGGGGGGACCAGGGGTAACCGGGGAGCTGTTTTTT. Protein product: CASNPGGPGVTGELFF. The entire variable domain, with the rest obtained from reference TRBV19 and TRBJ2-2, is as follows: DGGITQSPKYLFRKEGQNVTLSCEQNLNHDAMYWYRQDPGQGLRLIYYSQIVNDFQKGDIAEGYSVSREKKESFPLTVTSAQKNPTAFYLCASNPGGPGVTGELFFGEGSRLTVL.

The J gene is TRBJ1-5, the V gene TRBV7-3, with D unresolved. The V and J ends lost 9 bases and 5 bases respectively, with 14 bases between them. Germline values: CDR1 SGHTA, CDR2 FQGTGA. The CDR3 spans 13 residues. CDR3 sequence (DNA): TGTGCCAGTTCTCAGGATCTTTATCAGCCCCAGCATTTT. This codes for CASSQDLYQPQHF.

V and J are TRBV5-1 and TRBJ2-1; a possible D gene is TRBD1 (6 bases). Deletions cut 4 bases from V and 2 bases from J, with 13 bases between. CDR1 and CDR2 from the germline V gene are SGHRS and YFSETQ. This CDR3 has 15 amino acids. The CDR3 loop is CASSPDSGPYNEQFF. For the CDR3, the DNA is TGCGCCAGCAGCCCGGACAGTGGCCCCTACAATGAGCAGTTCTTC. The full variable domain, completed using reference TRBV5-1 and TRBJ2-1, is KAGVTQTPRYLIKTRGQQVTLSCSPISGHRSVSWYQQTPGQGLQFLFEYFSETQRNKGNFPGRFSGRQFSNSRSEMNVSTLELGDSALYLCASSPDSGPYNEQFFGPGTRLTVL.

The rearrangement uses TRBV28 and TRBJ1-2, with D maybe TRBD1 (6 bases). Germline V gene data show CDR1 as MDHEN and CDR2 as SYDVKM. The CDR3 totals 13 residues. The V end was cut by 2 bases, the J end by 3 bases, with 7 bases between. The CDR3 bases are TGTGCCAGCAGTTTAGGGACATACTATGGCTACACCTTC. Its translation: CASSLGTYYGYTF.

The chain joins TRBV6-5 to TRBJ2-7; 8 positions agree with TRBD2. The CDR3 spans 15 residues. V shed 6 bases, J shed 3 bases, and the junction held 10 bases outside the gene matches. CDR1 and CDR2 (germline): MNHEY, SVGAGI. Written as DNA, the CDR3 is TGTGCCAGCAGCCTCGGACCGGGGGGGGACTACGAGCAGTACTTC. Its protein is CASSLGPGGDYEQYF.

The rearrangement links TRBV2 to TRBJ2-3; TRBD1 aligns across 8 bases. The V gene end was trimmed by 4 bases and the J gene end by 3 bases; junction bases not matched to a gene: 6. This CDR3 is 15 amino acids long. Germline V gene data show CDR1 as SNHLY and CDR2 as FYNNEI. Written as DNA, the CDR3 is TGTGCCAGCAGTGGGGGACAGGCCTCGACAGATACGCAGTATTTT. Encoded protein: CASSGGQASTDTQYF.

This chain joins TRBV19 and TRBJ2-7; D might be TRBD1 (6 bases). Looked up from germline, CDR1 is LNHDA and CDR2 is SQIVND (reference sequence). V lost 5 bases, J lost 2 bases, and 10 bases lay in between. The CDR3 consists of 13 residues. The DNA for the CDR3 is TGTGCCAGTAGTTCCGGGACACCCTACGAGCAGTACTTC. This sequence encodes CASSSGTPYEQYF. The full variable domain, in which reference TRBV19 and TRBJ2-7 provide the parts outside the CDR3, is DGGITQSPKYLFRKEGQNVTLSCEQNLNHDAMYWYRQDPGQGLRLIYYSQIVNDFQKGDIAEGYSVSREKKESFPLTVTSAQKNPTAFYLCASSSGTPYEQYFGPGTRLTVT.

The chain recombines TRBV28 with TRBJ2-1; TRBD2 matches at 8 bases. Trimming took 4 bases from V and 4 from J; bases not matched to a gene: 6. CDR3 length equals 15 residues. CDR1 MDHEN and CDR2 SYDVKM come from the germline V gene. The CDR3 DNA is TGTGCCAGCAGTTCCCCGGGACTAGATTACAATGAGCAGTTCTTC. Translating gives CASSSPGLDYNEQFF.